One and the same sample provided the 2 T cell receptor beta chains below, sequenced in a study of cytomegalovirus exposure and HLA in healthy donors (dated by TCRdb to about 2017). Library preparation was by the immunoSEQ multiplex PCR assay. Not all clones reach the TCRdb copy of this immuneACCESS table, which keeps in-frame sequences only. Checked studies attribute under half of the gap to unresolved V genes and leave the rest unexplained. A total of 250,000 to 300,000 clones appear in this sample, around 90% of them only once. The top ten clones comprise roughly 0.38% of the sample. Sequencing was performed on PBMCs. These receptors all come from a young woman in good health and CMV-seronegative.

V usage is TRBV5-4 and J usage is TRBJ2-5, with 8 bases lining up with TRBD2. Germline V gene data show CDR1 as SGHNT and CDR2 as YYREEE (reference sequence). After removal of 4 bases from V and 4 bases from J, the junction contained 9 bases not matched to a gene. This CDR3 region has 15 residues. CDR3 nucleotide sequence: TGTGCCAGCAGCCCCCGGGGGGGCAGTTTAGAGACCCAGTACTTC. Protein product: CASSPRGGSLETQYF.

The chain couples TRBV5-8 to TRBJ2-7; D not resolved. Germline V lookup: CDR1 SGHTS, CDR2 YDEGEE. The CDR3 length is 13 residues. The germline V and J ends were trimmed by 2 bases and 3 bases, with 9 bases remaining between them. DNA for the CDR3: TGTGCCAGCAGCTTCCGGTCGTACTACGAGCAGTACGTC. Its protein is CASSFRSYYEQYV.